Sequencing of this T cell receptor beta chain was carried out in a study of breast tumors, draining lymph nodes, adjacent tissues. Overall study results and limits: Luminal-like breast cancer showed significantly greater tumor-nontumor repertoire similarity than basal-like breast cancer did. That most tumor T cells come from lymph nodes remained unproven.

The lymph nodes were axillary draining lymph nodes from breast cancer patients. TCRdb passed the multiplex PCR reads through MiXCR, listing each CDR3 protein once. Seen here are 200,000 to 300,000 distinct CDR3 sequences, around 30% observed once, and the top ten hold 0.85% to 1.3%. With regard to this clonotype: What it binds is unknown. A much larger clone differs by one base, so this may be a read error. In this CDR3 the conserved last residue, phenylalanine or tryptophan, is missing, so a read error is likely.

This CDR3 is 13 amino acids long. Trimming left V 6 bases short and J 2 bases short, with 11 bases between. CDR1 and CDR2 from the germline V gene are DFQATT and SNEGSKA (reference sequence). The sequence derives from a female donor with breast cancer. Some clones in this sample may be carry-over from other donors' samples. This chain connects TRBV20-1 to TRBJ1-5; perhaps TRBD1 as D (5 bases). Sequenced material: axillary lymph node tissue. The CDR3 loop is CSAAGLGNQPQHS. In DNA, the CDR3 is TGCAGTGCCGCAGGGTTGGGCAATCAGCCCCAGCATTCT.